The following is a T cell receptor (beta chain) sequence with its context. The data belong to a study of blood T cell repertoires in COVID-19. Germline V lookup: CDR1 KGHSH, CDR2 LQKENI. With V trimmed by 6 bases and J by 7 bases, 12 bases remained unmatched. The CDR3 covers 17 residues. In the study's own analysis: Amplification of reference gene primers was used by the study to estimate nucleated cell counts. TCRdb's copy holds only in-frame clones and misses some; the assay was immunoSEQ multiplex PCR. V, J and clone size reflect that table, while D and trimming were determined from the DNA. The sample consists of 45,000 or so clones, approximately 85% of them appearing once.

This sequence joins TRBV18 and TRBJ2-1; 13 bases line up with TRBD2. The sequenced sample consisted of peripheral blood. The source of this sequence is a human donor in a cohort sampled during active COVID-19. Here the CDR3 DNA reads TGTGCCAGCTCGCCTCAAACTAGCGGGAGGGGTGCAAATGAGCAGTTCTTC. As protein: CASSPQTSGRGANEQFF.